This entry lists 29 T cell receptor beta chains sequenced from one sample in a study of cytomegalovirus exposure and HLA in healthy donors. PCR amplification relied on 60 Vbeta primers (plus 13 Jbeta primers). The protocol was immunoSEQ multiplex PCR, while the TCRdb copy is restricted to in-frame clones and leaves out a portion. The sample includes some 210,000 clones, over 80% of them seen just once. The sample taken for sequencing was PBMCs. The receptors come from a young man in good health and CMV-seronegative.

V usage is TRBV19 and J usage is TRBJ2-1; 8 bases align to TRBD2. The trim removed 6 bases at V and 6 bases at J, leaving 10 bases unmatched. Per germline, CDR1 LNHDA and CDR2 SQIVND (reference sequence). This CDR3 is built from 15 residues. The CDR3 coding sequence is TGTGCCAGTAGCCGTTTCCAGCGGGAGAGCAATGAGCAGTTCTTC. It codes for CASSRFQRESNEQFF.

This clone has a single count. J is TRBJ2-3 and V is TRBV10-3; TRBD2 matches at 15 bases. The germline gives CDR1 ENHRY, CDR2 SYGVKD. V dropped 3 bases and J dropped 6; count of bases not matched to a gene: 13. CDR3 length equals 19 residues. The CDR3 DNA sequence: TGTGCCATCAGTGAAACCCCGGGACTAGCGGGGGGACCCAGTGATACGCAGTATTTT. This gives the protein CAISETPGLAGGPSDTQYF.

The sample holds a few counts of this clone. This chain links TRBV27 with TRBJ2-3; 8 bases agree with TRBD2. V gave up 0 bases and J gave up 0 bases; unmatched junction bases: 8. Germline values: CDR1 MNHEY, CDR2 SMNVEV (reference sequence). The CDR3 runs to 18 residues. The CDR3 DNA reads as TGTGCCAGCAGTTTATCCATGAGACTAGCGTCTAGCACAGATACGCAGTATTTT. Encoded protein: CASSLSMRLASSTDTQYF.

The chain is built from TRBV7-9 and TRBJ1-2; D is perhaps TRBD1 (6 bases). Between the trimmed V and J ends, which lost 5 bases and 4 bases, there was a span of 20 bases. The CDR3 is 16 residues long. Per germline, CDR1 SEHNR and CDR2 FQNEAQ (reference sequence). CDR3 region: CASSSPGEESTYGYTF. In DNA, the CDR3 is TGTGCCAGCAGCAGTCCAGGGGAAGAGAGCACCTATGGCTACACCTTC.

This chain joins TRBV28 and TRBJ1-4; 7 bases fit TRBD1. The CDR3 contains 15 residues. The trim removed 6 bases at V and 8 bases at J, leaving 12 bases unmatched. Germline V gives CDR1 MDHEN, CDR2 SYDVKM. The CDR3 region has the DNA TGTGCCAGCAGCCCCCAACAGGGGCGGAGGGAAAAACTGTTTTTT. Residues: CASSPQQGRREKLFF.

The chain links TRBV19 to TRBJ2-7; TRBD1 might be the D (6 bases). This CDR3 contains 15 residues. Trimming cost V 3 bases and J 2 bases, with 14 bases left between them. Germline-derived CDR1 and CDR2 are LNHDA and SQIVND (reference sequence). CDR3 in amino acids: CASSMQQGHPYEQYF. For the CDR3, the DNA is TGTGCCAGTAGTATGCAACAGGGCCACCCCTACGAGCAGTACTTC.

The J gene is TRBJ2-7, the V gene TRBV11-3, with D maybe TRBD2 (6 bases). Looked up from germline, CDR1 is SGHNT and CDR2 is YENEEA. Trimming removed 4 bases from V and 3 bases from J, with 10 bases in between. This CDR3 contains 13 residues. The CDR3 DNA reads TGTGCCAGCAGCTCGGGGGTTATCTACGAGCAGTACTTC. Its protein product is CASSSGVIYEQYF.

This rearrangement joins TRBV6-5 to TRBJ2-5, with D tentatively TRBD2 (6 bases). From germline, CDR1 is MNHEY and CDR2 SVGAGI. The CDR3 sequence is 14 residues long. V was pared by 6 bases and J by 1 base, with 12 bases between. For the CDR3, the DNA is TGTGCCAGCAGGGGAGCGGGCCCCCAAGAGACCCAGTACTTC. Its protein is CASRGAGPQETQYF.

The rearrangement uses TRBV9 and TRBJ1-2; 7 bases agree with TRBD1. The CDR3 covers 14 residues. J was trimmed by 4 bases and V by 1 base; bases with no gene match: 4. Germline V gene lookup returns CDR1 SGDLS and CDR2 YYNGEE. The CDR3 sequence: CASSVSGQTYGYTF. As DNA, the CDR3 is TGTGCCAGCAGCGTATCGGGACAGACCTATGGCTACACCTTC.

The rearrangement links TRBV19 to TRBJ1-3; D not certain. V lost 6 bases and J 1 base, leaving 7 bases between the germline ends. From germline, CDR1 is LNHDA and CDR2 SQIVND (reference sequence). The CDR3 is 13 amino acids. DNA of the CDR3: TGTGCCAGTAGGGAGCTTTCTGGAAACACCATATATTTT. Protein product: CASRELSGNTIYF. The full variable domain, with the rest looked up from reference TRBV19 and TRBJ1-3, is DGGITQSPKYLFRKEGQNVTLSCEQNLNHDAMYWYRQDPGQGLRLIYYSQIVNDFQKGDIAEGYSVSREKKESFPLTVTSAQKNPTAFYLCASRELSGNTIYFGEGSWLTVV.

This chain connects TRBV6-1 to TRBJ1-4, with D possibly matching TRBD1 (6 bases). The germline V gene has CDR1 MNHNS and CDR2 SASEGT. There are 15 residues in the CDR3. Trimming cost V 8 bases and J 8 bases, with 21 bases left between them. The CDR3 protein is CASDSRGGMGEKLFF. In DNA form, the CDR3 reads TGTGCCAGCGATTCCAGGGGTGGAATGGGGGAAAAACTGTTTTTT.

This chain uses TRBV28 with TRBJ1-5; no clear D gene. Germline CDR1 reads MDHEN; CDR2 reads SYDVKM. Trimming cost V 11 bases and J 6 bases, with 14 bases left between them. The CDR3 is 12 amino acids. DNA of the CDR3: TGTGCCGACGGGAGTGGCAGTCAGCCCCAGCATTTT. Protein product: CADGSGSQPQHF.

The genes are TRBV6-5 and TRBJ1-1; D uncertain. V shed 6 bases and J shed 8 bases, with 16 bases lying between them. The CDR3 is 13 amino acids. The germline gives CDR1 MNHEY, CDR2 SVGAGI. CDR3 sequence reads: CASSLPRRKEAFF. CDR3 nucleotides: TGTGCCAGCAGCCTCCCTCGGCGGAAAGAAGCTTTCTTT.

V gene TRBV29-1 combines with J gene TRBJ2-7; TRBD2 matches at 9 bases. Losses at the gene ends were 5 bases for V and 1 base for J; bases not matched to a gene: 3. This CDR3 comprises 13 residues. The germline V gene encodes CDR1 SQVTM and CDR2 ANQGSEA. CDR3 sequence reads: CSVQSGGSYEQYF. The CDR3 DNA follows: TGCAGCGTTCAGAGCGGGGGGTCCTACGAGCAGTACTTC.

This clone was picked up one time. This chain joins TRBV4-3 and TRBJ1-3, with a possible D match to TRBD1 (6 bases). CDR3 length: 18 amino acids. Looked up from germline, CDR1 is LGHNA and CDR2 is YSLEER. V lost 2 bases to trimming and J lost 0 bases, with 17 bases between them. The CDR3 loop reads CASSQQILGGFSGNTIYF. In nucleotides, the CDR3 is TGCGCCAGCAGCCAACAGATACTAGGGGGTTTCTCTGGAAACACCATATATTTT.

The genes are TRBV25-1 and TRBJ2-7, with D possibly matching TRBD1 (7 bases). V was clipped by 7 bases and J by 2 bases, with 15 bases between them. The CDR3 covers 14 residues. Germline-derived CDR1 and CDR2 are MGHDK and SYGVNS. CDR3 sequence: CASTDREATYEQYF. As DNA, the CDR3 is TGTGCCAGCACAGACAGGGAGGCAACCTACGAGCAGTACTTC.

The rearrangement joins TRBV4-1 to TRBJ1-1; D is ambiguous. The CDR3 runs to 12 residues. V was shortened by 6 bases and J by 0 bases, with 5 bases between the two germline ends. Germline values: CDR1 MGHRA, CDR2 YSYEKL. In DNA, the CDR3 is TGCGCCAGCAGTTACATGAACACTGAAGCTTTCTTT. Its protein is CASSYMNTEAFF.

A single count supports this clone. This chain uses TRBV5-6 with TRBJ2-6, with 9 bases identical to TRBD1. The germline CDR1 and CDR2 sequences are SGHDT and YYEEEE. The J segment lost 0 bases and the V segment lost 3 bases, leaving 4 bases of the junction unmatched. The CDR3 length is 17 residues. For the CDR3, the DNA is TGTGCCAGCAGCTCTGGACAGGGGATCTCTGGGGCCAACGTCCTGACTTTC. Translated, it gives CASSSGQGISGANVLTF.

The V and J genes are TRBV19 and TRBJ2-3, with TRBD1 matching 7 bases. The CDR3 covers 14 residues. Germline V gene sequence: CDR1 LNHDA, CDR2 SQIVND (reference sequence). Germline trimming cut 4 bases from V and 4 bases from J; bases unmatched to any gene: 5. The CDR3 is CASSRDRQSDTQYF. Here the CDR3 DNA reads TGTGCCAGTAGTAGGGACAGACAATCAGATACGCAGTATTTT.

The J gene is TRBJ1-2, the V gene TRBV6-6; possible D gene TRBD1, 6 bases. From germline, CDR1 is MNHNY and CDR2 SVGAGI (reference sequence). CDR3 length equals 15 residues. The germline V and J ends were trimmed by 6 bases and 8 bases, with 22 bases remaining between them. In DNA, the CDR3 is TGTGCCAGCAGCCGAGGGGGGGAGGTTTCGGGCGGCTACACCTTC. Translated, it gives CASSRGGEVSGGYTF.

This clone was seen once. The CDR3 here is CASSLLAMKTQYF. CDR3 sequence (DNA): TGTGCCAGCAGCCTCCTAGCGATGAAGACCCAGTACTTC. V and J are TRBV7-9 and TRBJ2-5; a possible D gene is TRBD2 (6 bases). Germline V gives CDR1 SEHNR, CDR2 FQNEAQ (reference sequence). The germline V and J ends were trimmed by 5 bases and 6 bases, with 13 bases remaining between them. CDR3 length equals 13 residues.

The chain carries TRBV5-1 and TRBJ2-5, with a tentative D call TRBD2 (6 bases). Matching the DNA end better, TRBJ2-7 makes the J call doubtful. CDR3 length: 13 residues. The germline CDR1 and CDR2 sequences are SGHRS and YFSETQ. As DNA, the CDR3 is TGCGCCAGCAGCTGGGGGGTCGACTACGAGCAGTACTTC. Its protein product is CASSWGVDYEQYF.

V gene TRBV11-1 combines with J gene TRBJ1-1, with 7 nucleotides matching TRBD1. Germline CDR1 and CDR2: SGHAT and FQDESV (reference sequence). V dropped 4 bases and J dropped 0; count of bases not matched to a gene: 5. This CDR3 spans 15 amino acids. The CDR3: CASSSQTGVNTEAFF. As DNA, the CDR3 is TGTGCCAGCAGCTCACAAACAGGGGTGAACACTGAAGCTTTCTTT. The whole variable domain, remainder taken from reference TRBV11-1 and TRBJ1-1, is EAEVAQSPRYKITEKSQAVAFWCDPISGHATLYWYRQILGQGPELLVQFQDESVVDDSQLPKDRFSAERLKGVDSTLKIQPAELGDSAMYLCASSSQTGVNTEAFFGQGTRLTVV.

This rearrangement joins TRBV9 to TRBJ2-5, with 10 bases identical to TRBD1. Trimming took 4 bases from V and 5 from J; bases not matched to a gene: 11. The CDR3 length is 16 residues. Germline V gene lookup returns CDR1 SGDLS and CDR2 YYNGEE. Here the CDR3 reads CASSPRQGARVETQYF. CDR3 bases: TGTGCCAGCAGCCCGAGACAGGGGGCGAGGGTTGAGACCCAGTACTTC.

The rearrangement links TRBV5-8 to TRBJ2-5; maybe TRBD2 (5 bases). V lost 0 bases and J lost 3, with 9 bases in between. Germline V gene sequence: CDR1 SGHTS, CDR2 YDEGEE. The CDR3 runs to 14 residues. The CDR3 DNA reads TGTGCCAGCAGCTTGGGGGAGTTGGAAGAGACCCAGTACTTC. It yields the protein CASSLGELEETQYF.

The chain employs TRBV5-1 and TRBJ2-4, with TRBD2 identical over 8 bases. The CDR3 extends over 16 amino acids. In germline, CDR1 is SGHRS, CDR2 YFSETQ. With 3 bases clipped from V and 6 bases from J, the junction kept 11 bases outside the gene matches. This chain's CDR3 is CASSSDQPSGSNIQYF. The CDR3 nucleotides read TGCGCCAGCAGCTCTGACCAACCTAGCGGGTCAAACATTCAGTACTTC.

V is TRBV5-5 and J is TRBJ1-4; 7 bases line up with TRBD1. Per the germline V gene, CDR1 is SGHKS and CDR2 is YYEKEE (reference sequence). V dropped 2 bases and J dropped 4; count of bases not matched to a gene: 11. The CDR3 has 17 amino acids. The CDR3 DNA reads as TGTGCCAGCAGCTTTCTTTCAAACCGGGACAGTAATGAAAAACTGTTTTTT. This codes for CASSFLSNRDSNEKLFF.

V and J are TRBV27 and TRBJ1-4, with TRBD1 as a possible D gene (5 bases). With 5 bases removed from V and 8 bases from J, the gap between germline ends came to 21 bases. From germline, CDR1 is MNHEY and CDR2 SMNVEV (reference sequence). CDR3 length: 16 amino acids. This CDR3 reads CASSPLGGGLREKLFF. CDR3 bases: TGTGCCAGCAGTCCCCTAGGCGGGGGATTGAGGGAAAAACTGTTTTTT.

This rearrangement joins TRBV5-8 to TRBJ1-4, with D unresolved. CDR1 SGHTS and CDR2 YDEGEE come from the germline V gene. The CDR3 contains 17 residues. V lost 0 bases, J lost 4 bases, and 16 bases lay in between. The CDR3 nucleotides read TGTGCCAGCAGCTTGGGTCATTCCGTCCGGGATAATGAAAAACTGTTTTTT. This gives the protein CASSLGHSVRDNEKLFF.